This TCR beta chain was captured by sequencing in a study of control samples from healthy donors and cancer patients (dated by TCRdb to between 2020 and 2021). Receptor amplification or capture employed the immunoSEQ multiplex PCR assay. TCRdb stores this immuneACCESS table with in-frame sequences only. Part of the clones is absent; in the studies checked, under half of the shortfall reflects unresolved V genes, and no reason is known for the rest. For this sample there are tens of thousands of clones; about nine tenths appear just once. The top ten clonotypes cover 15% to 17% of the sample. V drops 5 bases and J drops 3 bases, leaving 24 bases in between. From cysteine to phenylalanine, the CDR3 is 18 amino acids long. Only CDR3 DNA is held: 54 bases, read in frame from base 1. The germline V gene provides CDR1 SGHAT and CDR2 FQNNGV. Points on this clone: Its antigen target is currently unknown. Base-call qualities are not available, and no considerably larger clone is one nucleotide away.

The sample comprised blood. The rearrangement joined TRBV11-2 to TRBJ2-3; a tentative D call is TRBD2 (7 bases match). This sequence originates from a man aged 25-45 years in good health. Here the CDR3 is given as CASSKGDMTSRRTDTQYF. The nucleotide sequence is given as TGTGCCAGCAGCAAGGGGGATATGACTAGCCGCCGGACAGATACGCAGTATTTT.